Each of the 29 T cell receptor beta chains below was sequenced from the same sample in a study of blood T cell repertoires in COVID-19. Assay: immunoSEQ multiplex PCR; the TCRdb copy retains only in-frame clones and omits some. The table includes approximately 230,000 clones, about 91% detected once. The sequenced sample consisted of peripheral blood. The receptor source for this set is a woman younger than 45 with COVID-19, enrolled during active disease.

The rearrangement uses TRBV27 and TRBJ1-2; 9 bases line up with TRBD1. Germline V gene data show CDR1 as MNHEY and CDR2 as SMNVEV (reference sequence). The CDR3 is 16 amino acids. The V and J ends lost 1 base and 4 bases, in that order; junction bases with no gene match: 7. In nucleotides, the CDR3 is TGTGCCAGCAGTTTATTGGCGGGACAGGGTCCCTATGGCTACACCTTC. Its protein product is CASSLLAGQGPYGYTF.

The chain uses TRBV10-3 and TRBJ2-7; tentative D call: TRBD1 (5 bases). CDR1 is ENHRY, CDR2 SYGVKD, per germline. The CDR3 length is 14 residues. CDR3 in amino acids: CAISESKASTGLRV. CDR3 in DNA: TGTGCCATCAGTGAGTCGAAAGCTTCTACAGGCTTAAGGGTC.

The J gene is TRBJ1-2, the V gene TRBV19; 7 nucleotides line up with TRBD1. In germline, CDR1 is LNHDA, CDR2 SQIVND (reference sequence). The junction had 5 bases not matched to a gene; V was cut back by 5 bases and J by 5 bases. This CDR3 has 13 amino acids. CDR3 residues: CASSPGDRYGYTF. The CDR3 nucleotides are TGTGCCAGTAGTCCCGGGGACAGATATGGCTACACCTTC.

V usage is TRBV18 and J usage is TRBJ2-1, with a possible D match to TRBD2 (7 bases). CDR1 KGHSH and CDR2 LQKENI come from the germline V gene. The ends were cut back, 2 bases at V and 7 bases at J, with 15 bases in the middle. The CDR3 contains 15 residues. CDR3 sequence reads: CASSPRGGGVNEQFF. DNA for the CDR3: TGTGCCAGCTCACCAAGGGGAGGGGGAGTTAATGAGCAGTTCTTC.

The rearrangement links TRBV11-2 to TRBJ2-2; D is unclear. The germline V and J ends were trimmed by 5 bases and 2 bases, with 9 bases remaining between them. Germline lookup yields CDR1 SGHAT and CDR2 FQNNGV. This CDR3 region has 14 residues. The CDR3 DNA follows: TGTGCCAGCAGCCCTGACTTTAACACCGGGGAGCTGTTTTTT. Protein product: CASSPDFNTGELFF.

This clone showed up just once. V and J are TRBV4-1 and TRBJ2-7; 7 positions match TRBD1. Trimming took 1 base from V and 3 from J; bases not matched to a gene: 6. Germline V gene lookup returns CDR1 MGHRA and CDR2 YSYEKL. There are 15 residues in the CDR3. DNA of the CDR3: TGCGCCAGCAGCCAAGCCTCGGACAGGAGCTACGAGCAGTACTTC. It encodes CASSQASDRSYEQYF.

CDR3 in DNA: TGTGCCAGCAGTTTAGGACAGGGGGCGGGCGAGCAGTACTTC. This translates into CASSLGQGAGEQYF. This chain joins TRBV28 and TRBJ2-7, with 11 bases aligning to TRBD1. V trimming: 2 bases; J trimming: 6 bases; junction bases outside the gene matches: 3. This CDR3 spans 14 amino acids. Germline CDR1 and CDR2: MDHEN and SYDVKM.

This chain uses TRBV24-1 with TRBJ2-1; 14 positions match TRBD2. This CDR3 is built from 18 residues. V shed 5 bases and J 2 bases; nucleotides not matched to a gene: 7. The germline gives CDR1 KGHDR, CDR2 SFDVKD. In nucleotides, the CDR3 is TGTGCCACCAGTGGCAGGGGACTAGCGGGAGCCACCTACAATGAGCAGTTCTTC. It specifies CATSGRGLAGATYNEQFF.

This clone was counted once. The chain couples TRBV4-1 to TRBJ1-1, with 9 bases that match TRBD1. The CDR3 length is 17 residues. J was trimmed by 5 bases and V by 0 bases; bases with no gene match: 10. In germline, CDR1 is MGHRA, CDR2 YSYEKL. The CDR3 sequence is CASSQEATNRGLTEAFF. CDR3 DNA: TGCGCCAGCAGCCAAGAGGCGACAAACAGGGGGCTAACTGAAGCTTTCTTT.

The chain uses TRBV19 and TRBJ1-5; D perhaps matches TRBD1 (5 bases). Germline V gene data show CDR1 as LNHDA and CDR2 as SQIVND (reference sequence). This CDR3 comprises 15 residues. V was clipped by 5 bases and J by 0 bases, with 11 bases between them. CDR3 sequence: CASSEQDYSNQPQHF. Written as DNA, the CDR3 is TGTGCCAGTAGTGAACAGGATTATAGCAATCAGCCCCAGCATTTT.

This clone occurred once. This chain joins TRBV13 and TRBJ2-7; D is perhaps TRBD1 (6 bases). With 4 bases removed from V and 5 bases from J, the gap between germline ends came to 21 bases. Looked up from germline, CDR1 is PRHDT and CDR2 is FYEKMQ (reference sequence). There are 16 residues in the CDR3. CDR3 sequence: CASSSRLPSQGHEQYV. DNA of the CDR3: TGTGCCAGCAGCTCGAGGCTACCGTCACAGGGACACGAGCAGTACGTC.

This clone showed up just once. The V gene is TRBV7-2, the J gene TRBJ1-6; tentative D call: TRBD1 (6 bases). Between the trimmed V and J ends, which lost 5 bases and 14 bases, there was a span of 16 bases. The CDR3 runs to 13 residues. Germline V gene lookup returns CDR1 SGHTA and CDR2 FQGNSA. The CDR3 loop reads CASSHGSGVALHF. CDR3 DNA sequence: TGTGCCAGCAGCCATGGGTCAGGGGTGGCCCTCCACTTT.

CDR3 loop: CASSPGTGIKEAFF. The DNA of the CDR3 is TGTGCCAGCAGCCCCGGGACAGGGATTAAGGAAGCTTTCTTT. The V gene is TRBV11-3, the J gene TRBJ1-1; TRBD1 aligns across 9 bases. The CDR3 covers 14 residues. CDR1 is SGHNT, CDR2 YENEEA, per germline. Trimming cost V 5 bases and J 8 bases; bases outside gene matches: 9.

V and J are TRBV3-1 (or the pseudogene TRBV3-2) and TRBJ2-3; D possibly corresponds to TRBD2 (6 bases). From germline, CDR1 is LGHDT and CDR2 YNNKEL (reference sequence). V lost 0 bases, J lost 7 bases, and 20 bases lay in between. CDR3 length equals 17 residues. The CDR3 DNA reads TGTGCCAGCAGCCAAGATTATGGAGGGAAAAAATCAAATACGCAGTATTTT. Its protein is CASSQDYGGKKSNTQYF.

The chain couples TRBV7-9 to TRBJ2-1, with 7 bases aligning to TRBD1. The germline V gene encodes CDR1 SEHNR and CDR2 FQNEAQ (reference sequence). Unmatched junction bases numbered 10, after V lost 5 bases and J lost 3 bases. The CDR3 sequence is 16 residues long. CDR3 bases: TGTGCCAGCAGCCGTCGCAGGGGGATCGGCTACAATGAGCAGTTCTTC. Translation: CASSRRRGIGYNEQFF.

This chain connects TRBV15 to TRBJ2-3; 8 positions agree with TRBD2. The CDR3 spans 14 residues. V lost 4 bases and J lost 4; bases outside the gene matches: 4. The germline V gene encodes CDR1 LNHNV and CDR2 YYDKDF (reference sequence). CDR3 DNA: TGTGCCACCAGCATGAGCGGGAGTGCAGATACGCAGTATTTT. Its translation is CATSMSGSADTQYF. Full variable domain (remainder filled in from reference TRBV15 and TRBJ2-3): DAMVIQNPRYQVTQFGKPVTLSCSQTLNHNVMYWYQQKSSQAPKLLFHYYDKDFNNEADTPDNFQSRRPNTSFCFLDIRSPGLGDTAMYLCATSMSGSADTQYFGPGTRLTVL.

V usage is TRBV6-1 and J usage is TRBJ2-3, with 9 positions matching TRBD2. Germline CDR1 MNHNS, CDR2 SASEGT. The CDR3 contains 16 residues. V was pared by 2 bases and J by 0 bases, with 3 bases of the junction left unmatched. The CDR3 loop reads CASSERLAGSTDTQYF. CDR3 nucleotides: TGTGCCAGCAGTGAAAGGCTAGCGGGAAGCACAGATACGCAGTATTTT.

The rearrangement joins TRBV5-1 to TRBJ2-7; weak D call: TRBD1 (7 bases). The V end was cut by 3 bases, the J end by 5 bases, with 15 bases between. The CDR3 totals 14 residues. Germline CDR1 is SGHRS and CDR2 is YFSETQ. CDR3: CASSSGGIHDEQYV. The CDR3 region has the DNA TGCGCCAGCAGCTCAGGGGGGATTCATGACGAGCAGTACGTC.

DNA for the CDR3: TGTGCCAGCAGTTTATTTCTGGGGCAGAGGACCTACGAGCAGTACTTC. Translation: CASSLFLGQRTYEQYF. The rearrangement links TRBV27 to TRBJ2-7, with D maybe TRBD1 (5 bases). The V and J ends lost 1 base and 2 bases respectively, with 15 bases between them. The CDR3 sequence is 16 residues long. Germline CDR1 MNHEY, CDR2 SMNVEV (reference sequence).

The rearrangement joins TRBV19 to TRBJ2-1, with 10 nucleotides matching TRBD1. The V gene end was trimmed by 2 bases and the J gene end by 7 bases; junction bases not matched to a gene: 17. The CDR3 is made up of 19 amino acids. Per the germline V gene, CDR1 is LNHDA and CDR2 is SQIVND (reference sequence). The CDR3 spells CASSITGPSGTGDRNEQFF. The DNA for the CDR3 is TGTGCCAGTAGTATAACGGGCCCTTCCGGGACAGGGGATAGGAATGAGCAGTTCTTC.

This clone was seen just once. This chain connects TRBV11-3 to TRBJ1-2, with 7 bases lining up with TRBD1. The V gene end was trimmed by 0 bases and the J gene end by 8 bases; junction bases not matched to a gene: 12. The CDR3 covers 16 residues. Germline V CDR1 and CDR2: SGHNT, YENEEA. The CDR3 here is CASSLEPTGRYGGYTF. As DNA, the CDR3 is TGTGCCAGCAGCTTAGAACCGACAGGGAGATACGGCGGCTACACCTTC.

The chain is built from TRBV7-9 and TRBJ1-2, with a weak D call TRBD1 (5 bases). Germline V CDR1 and CDR2: SEHNR, FQNEAQ (reference sequence). The CDR3 is made up of 14 amino acids. Trimming took off 3 bases at V and 4 bases at J, with 12 bases between the two ends. CDR3 nucleotide sequence: TGTGCCAGCAGCTTGGGCAGGGCCGCCTATGGCTACACCTTC. This codes for CASSLGRAAYGYTF.

This clone was observed a single time. The CDR3 reads CASSPPVDSLSNQPQHF. The CDR3 nucleotides read TGTGCCAGCTCACCACCGGTGGACAGTCTAAGCAATCAGCCCCAGCATTTT. The chain employs TRBV18 and TRBJ1-5; D is possibly TRBD1 (6 bases). The V and J ends lost 0 bases and 1 base respectively, with 13 bases between them. There are 17 residues in the CDR3. CDR1 is KGHSH, CDR2 LQKENI, per germline.

This clone was picked up a small number of times. V gene TRBV6-5 combines with J gene TRBJ1-6; D is uncertain. CDR1 is MNHEY, CDR2 SVGAGI, per germline. This CDR3 contains 14 residues. V lost 11 bases, J lost 2 bases, and 13 bases lay in between. For the CDR3, the DNA is TGTGCCTGCAAGAGGGCAGCCTATAATTCACCCCTCCACTTT. It is translated as CACKRAAYNSPLHF.

This clone has just one count. CDR3 protein: CASSQDTGVADTQYF. The CDR3 DNA sequence: TGTGCCAGCAGCCAAGATACAGGGGTTGCAGATACGCAGTATTTT. This sequence joins TRBV3-1 (or the pseudogene TRBV3-2) and TRBJ2-3; 7 bases align to TRBD1. The CDR3 consists of 15 residues. Germline V gene lookup returns CDR1 LGHDT and CDR2 YNNKEL (reference sequence). The V gene end was trimmed by 0 bases and the J gene end by 4 bases; junction bases not matched to a gene: 4.

The rearrangement links TRBV3-1 (or the pseudogene TRBV3-2) to TRBJ2-5, with 8 bases matching TRBD1. The CDR3 runs to 15 residues. J gave up 5 bases and V 6 bases, and 11 bases lay outside the gene matches. CDR1 and CDR2 (germline): LGHDT, YNNKEL (reference sequence). CDR3 protein: CASSSLRQGTETQYF. The DNA of the CDR3 is TGTGCCAGCAGTTCCCTTCGACAGGGGACGGAGACCCAGTACTTC.

J is TRBJ2-1 and V is TRBV30; a weak D match, TRBD1 (6 bases). The CDR3 covers 13 residues. Germline assignment: CDR1 GTSNPN and CDR2 SVGIG (reference sequence). V was pared by 4 bases and J by 5 bases, with 12 bases between. The CDR3 DNA reads as TGTGCCTGGAATGGGGGCGGAAACAATGAGCAGTTCTTC. It yields the protein CAWNGGGNNEQFF.

The chain recombines TRBV7-2 with TRBJ2-3; TRBD1 matches at 8 bases. Germline V lookup: CDR1 SGHTA, CDR2 FQGNSA. V was clipped by 3 bases and J by 8 bases; unmatched bases: 7. The CDR3 has 14 amino acids. For the CDR3, the DNA is TGTGCCAGCAGCTTCGACAGGGGACCCGGTACGCAGTATTTT. Amino acid sequence: CASSFDRGPGTQYF. The full variable domain, completed using reference TRBV7-2 and TRBJ2-3, is GAGVSQSPSNKVTEKGKDVELRCDPISGHTALYWYRQSLGQGLEFLIYFQGNSAPDKSGLPSDRFSAERTGGSVSTLTIQRTQQEDSAVYLCASSFDRGPGTQYFGPGTRLTVL.

The J gene is TRBJ1-1, the V gene TRBV5-5; a weak D match, TRBD1 (6 bases). Trimming left V 3 bases short and J 3 bases short, with 18 bases between. The germline CDR1 and CDR2 sequences are SGHKS and YYEKEE (reference sequence). This CDR3 comprises 16 residues. CDR3 nucleotide sequence: TGTGCCAGCAGCTGGATAGGGGGTTTAGGGGACACTGAAGCTTTCTTT. The encoded protein is CASSWIGGLGDTEAFF.